This paragraph covers one T cell receptor beta chain sequence. Authors' analysis steps: Amplification with reference gene primers provided the estimates of nucleated cell counts. The repertoire was sequenced with immunoSEQ multiplex PCR; TCRdb's copy has only in-frame clones and lacks some. That table supplies the V and J calls and clone size; D and trimming were determined from the DNA. This table has about 170,000 clones, 75% to 90% appearing once. The data belong to a study of blood T cell repertoires in COVID-19. Study background: Samples came from the United States, Italy and Spain, spanning acute and convalescent COVID-19.

CDR1 and CDR2 (germline): MGHRA, YSYEKL. The CDR3 runs to 17 residues. V was trimmed by 3 bases and J by 0 bases, leaving 12 bases between them. Assignment of participants to cohorts was predicated upon participant-reported clinical history. This TCR was sampled from a woman aged 18-29 years who had recovered from COVID-19. The sample taken for sequencing was PBMCs or T cells enriched from blood (not recorded which). This chain joins TRBV4-1 and TRBJ1-6, with D possibly matching TRBD1 (6 bases). The CDR3 nucleotides are TGCGCCAGCAGCCACCCGAGACAGGCCTCCTATAATTCACCCCTCCACTTT. This encodes CASSHPRQASYNSPLHF.